A single sample gave rise to the 3 T cell receptor beta chains below, sequenced in a study of blood T cells in healthy people across ages. A J-beta primer mix and a sample-barcoded 5' primer were used in a second PCR of roughly 6 to 11 cycles. TCRdb analysed the 5' RACE reads with MiXCR anew, one entry per CDR3 protein. This sample has roughly 900,000 distinct CDR3 sequences; 25% to 35% occur once, and the top ten carry 15% to 20%. Sequenced material: blood. These receptors came from an elderly woman in good health.

This clonotype was detected many times. The chain uses TRBV20-1 and TRBJ2-3; 7 bases line up with TRBD2. The V segment lost 6 bases and the J segment 4 bases; nucleotides outside the gene matches: 13. This CDR3 comprises 15 residues. Germline CDR1 DFQATT, CDR2 SNEGSKA (reference sequence). The CDR3 spells CSAISAAGRADTQYF. CDR3 DNA: TGCAGTGCCATTTCGGCGGCTGGGAGGGCAGATACGCAGTATTTT.

This clonotype was found a few times. The J gene is TRBJ2-3, the V gene TRBV3-1, with D perhaps being TRBD1 or TRBD2 (5 bases each). The length of the CDR3 is 15 residues. Trimming stripped 1 base from V and 4 bases from J, with 12 bases between. The germline gives CDR1 LGHDT, CDR2 YNNKEL (reference sequence). CDR3 bases: TGTGCCAGCAGCCAAGGGGGGACCTACGCAGATACGCAGTATTTT. Its protein product is CASSQGGTYADTQYF.

As for this clonotype: One end of the junction does not line up with germline, which may come from a read error. The chain employs TRBV20-1 and TRBJ1-5, with D possibly TRBD1 on 5 matching bases. The V gene's germline CDR1 is DFQATT and CDR2 SNEGSKA (reference sequence). This CDR3 is built from 17 residues. The CDR3 DNA sequence: TGCAGTGCTAGAGTGGGGGGTTTCTTGGGGGTAAATCAGTCCCAGCATTTT. It codes for CSARVGGFLGVNQSQHF.